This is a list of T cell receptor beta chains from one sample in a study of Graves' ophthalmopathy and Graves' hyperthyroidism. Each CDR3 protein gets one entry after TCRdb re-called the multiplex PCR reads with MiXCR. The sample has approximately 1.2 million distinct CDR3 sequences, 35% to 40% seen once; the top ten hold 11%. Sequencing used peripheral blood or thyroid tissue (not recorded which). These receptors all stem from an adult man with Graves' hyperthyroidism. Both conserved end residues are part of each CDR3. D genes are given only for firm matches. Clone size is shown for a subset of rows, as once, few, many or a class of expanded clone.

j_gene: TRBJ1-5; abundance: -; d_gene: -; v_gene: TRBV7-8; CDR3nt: TGTGCCAGCAGCCGCGGAATGGCAGCCTATCAGCCCCAGCATTTT; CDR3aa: CASSRGMAAYQPQHF
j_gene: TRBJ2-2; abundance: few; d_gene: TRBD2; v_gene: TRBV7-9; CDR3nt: TGTGCCAGCAGCCACGGTTCTAGCGGGAACACCGGGGAGCTGTTTTTT; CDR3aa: CASSHGSSGNTGELFF
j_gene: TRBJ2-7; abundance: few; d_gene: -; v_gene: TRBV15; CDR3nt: TGTGCCAGCAGGGGACCGGGACCGGCACCCTACGAGCAGTACTTC; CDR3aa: CASRGPGPAPYEQYF
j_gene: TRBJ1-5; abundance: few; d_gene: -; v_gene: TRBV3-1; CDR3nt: TGTGCCAGCAGCCAAGGTTCTGGGGCGAGGGGCCCCCAGCATTTT; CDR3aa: CASSQGSGARGPQHF
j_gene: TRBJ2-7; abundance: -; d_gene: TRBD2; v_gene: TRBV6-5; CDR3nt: TGTGCCGCAAGACTAGCGGGAGATCTTTACGAGCAGTACTTC; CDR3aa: CAARLAGDLYEQYF
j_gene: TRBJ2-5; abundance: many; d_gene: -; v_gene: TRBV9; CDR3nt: TGTGCCAGCAGCGTAGTGAGGGGAGTTGGGTCGGAGACCCAGTACTTC; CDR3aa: CASSVVRGVGSETQYF
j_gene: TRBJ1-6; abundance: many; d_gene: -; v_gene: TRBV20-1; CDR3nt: TGCAGTGCTAGAACTCGAGGAACGGAGGATCATAATTCACCCCTCCACTTT; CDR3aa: CSARTRGTEDHNSPLHF
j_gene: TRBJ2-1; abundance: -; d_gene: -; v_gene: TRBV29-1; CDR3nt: TGCAGCGCCGCTAGGAATGAGCAGTTCTTC; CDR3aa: CSAARNEQFF
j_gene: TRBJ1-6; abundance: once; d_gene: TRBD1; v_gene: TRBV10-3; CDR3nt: TGTGCCATCACTTCTGGACAGGGGGGAAATTCACCCCTCCACTTT; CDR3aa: CAITSGQGGNSPLHF
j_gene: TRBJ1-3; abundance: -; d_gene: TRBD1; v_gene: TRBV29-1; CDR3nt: TGCAGCGTTGACAGGGGGGACACCATATATTTT; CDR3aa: CSVDRGDTIYF
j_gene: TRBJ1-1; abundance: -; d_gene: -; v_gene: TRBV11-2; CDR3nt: TGTGCCAGCAGAAAAGAGGGGCAGGAAGCTTTCTTT; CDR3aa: CASRKEGQEAFF
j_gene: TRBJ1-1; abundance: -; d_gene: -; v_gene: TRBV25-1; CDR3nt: TGTGCCAGCGAGGGACACCAGAACACTGAAGCTTTCTTT; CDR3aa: CASEGHQNTEAFF
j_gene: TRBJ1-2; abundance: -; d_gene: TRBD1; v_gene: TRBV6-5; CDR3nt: TGTGCCAGCAGCCTGAGACAGGGCACCTATGGCTACACCTTC; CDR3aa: CASSLRQGTYGYTF
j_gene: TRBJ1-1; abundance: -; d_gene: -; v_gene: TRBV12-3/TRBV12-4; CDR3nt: TGTGCCAGCGCCTATCTGAACACTGAAGCTTTCTTT; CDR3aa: CASAYLNTEAFF
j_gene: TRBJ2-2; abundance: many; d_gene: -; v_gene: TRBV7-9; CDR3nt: TGTGCCAGCAGCTCGGGGCAGCACATGAACACCGGGGAGCTGTTTTTT; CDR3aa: CASSSGQHMNTGELFF
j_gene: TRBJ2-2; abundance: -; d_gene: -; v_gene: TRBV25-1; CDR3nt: TGTGCCAGCAGTCCAACAACGGCGAACACCGGGGAGCTGTTTTTT; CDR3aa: CASSPTTANTGELFF
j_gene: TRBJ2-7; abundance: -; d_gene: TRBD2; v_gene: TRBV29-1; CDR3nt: TGCAGCGTTGACGGGAGGGGGTCCTCCACCTACGAGCAGTACTTC; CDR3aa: CSVDGRGSSTYEQYF
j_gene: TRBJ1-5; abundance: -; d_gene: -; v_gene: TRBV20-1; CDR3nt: TGCAGTGCCAAGGGCAGGGGTGGCCAGCCCCAGCATTTT; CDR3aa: CSAKGRGGQPQHF
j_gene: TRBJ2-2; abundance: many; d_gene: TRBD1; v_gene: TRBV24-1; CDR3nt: TGTGCCACCAGGGCAGGGGGTTTCACCGGGGAGCTGTTTTTT; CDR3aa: CATRAGGFTGELFF
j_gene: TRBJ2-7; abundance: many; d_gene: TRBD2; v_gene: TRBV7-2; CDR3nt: TGTGCCAGCAGCTCGGGACTAGCGGGAGGGCTTGAGCAGTACTTC; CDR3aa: CASSSGLAGGLEQYF
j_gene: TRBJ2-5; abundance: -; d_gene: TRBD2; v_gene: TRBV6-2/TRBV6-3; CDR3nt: TGTGCCAGCAGTTCAATCATAGCGGGAGAAGAGACCCAGTACTTC; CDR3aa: CASSSIIAGEETQYF
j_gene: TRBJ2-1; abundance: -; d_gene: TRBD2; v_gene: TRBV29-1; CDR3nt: TGCAGCGTTGAAGTAATTAGCGGGAGCTCCTACGAGCAGTTCTTC; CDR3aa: CSVEVISGSSYEQFF
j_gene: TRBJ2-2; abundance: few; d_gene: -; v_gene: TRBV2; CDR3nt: TGTGCCAGCAGCGAAAAAAGGACAGCTAAGAACACCGGGGAGCTGTTTTTT; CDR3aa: CASSEKRTAKNTGELFF
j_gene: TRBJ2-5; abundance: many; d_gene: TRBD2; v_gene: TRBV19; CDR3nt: TGTGCCAGTAAGGAGGGAGGGCAAGAGACCCAGTACTTC; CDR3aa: CASKEGGQETQYF
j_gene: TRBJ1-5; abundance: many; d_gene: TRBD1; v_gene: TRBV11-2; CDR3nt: TGTGCCAGCAGCCCAGGAAACAGGGGGAATCAGCCCCAGCATTTT; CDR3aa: CASSPGNRGNQPQHF
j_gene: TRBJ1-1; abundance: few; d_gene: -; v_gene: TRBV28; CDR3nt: TGTGCCAGCAGTTTAGCCTACAGGGAAACTGAAGCTTTCTTT; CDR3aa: CASSLAYRETEAFF
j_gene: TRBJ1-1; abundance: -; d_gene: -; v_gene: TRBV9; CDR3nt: TGTGCCAGCAGCCAAGATGGGTCGAGGGTCTACACTGAAGCTTTCTTT; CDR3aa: CASSQDGSRVYTEAFF
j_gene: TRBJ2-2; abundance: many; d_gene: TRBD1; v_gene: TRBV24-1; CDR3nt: TGTGCCACGCTATCCGGGACAGGGGACACCGGGGAGCTGTTTTTT; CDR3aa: CATLSGTGDTGELFF
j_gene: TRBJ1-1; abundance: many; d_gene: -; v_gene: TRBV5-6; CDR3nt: TGTGCCAGCAGCTTAACCCCAGGGTCGGACGCTGAAGCTTTCTTT; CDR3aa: CASSLTPGSDAEAFF
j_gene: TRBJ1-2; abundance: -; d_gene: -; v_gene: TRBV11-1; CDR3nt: TGTGCCAGCAGCCGCATCGGGGGTGGATCCGCCAACTATGGCTACACCTTC; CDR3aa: CASSRIGGGSANYGYTF
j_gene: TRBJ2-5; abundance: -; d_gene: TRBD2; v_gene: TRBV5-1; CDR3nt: TGCGCCAGCAGCTCAAGACTAGCGGGGATAGAGACCCAGTACTTC; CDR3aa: CASSSRLAGIETQYF
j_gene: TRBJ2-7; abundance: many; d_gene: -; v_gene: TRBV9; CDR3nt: TGTGCCAGCAGCGTAGGTGCGGAGACCTACGAGCAGTACTTC; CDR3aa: CASSVGAETYEQYF
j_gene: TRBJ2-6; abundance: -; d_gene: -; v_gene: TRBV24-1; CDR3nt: TGTGCCACCAGTGATGCCCAAGCTAACGTCCTGACTTTC; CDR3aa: CATSDAQANVLTF
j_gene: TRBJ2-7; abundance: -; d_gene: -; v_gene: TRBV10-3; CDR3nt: TGTGCCATCAGTGTTACTATCTACGAGCAGTACTTC; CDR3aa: CAISVTIYEQYF
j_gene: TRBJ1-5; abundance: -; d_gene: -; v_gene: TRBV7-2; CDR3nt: TGTGCCAGCAGCTTAAAAGGCAGCTACGAGCATTTT; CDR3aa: CASSLKGSYEHF
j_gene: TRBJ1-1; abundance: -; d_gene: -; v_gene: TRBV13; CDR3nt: TGTGCCAGCAGTTTATTAAGGGAGGGGACCGCTTTCTTT; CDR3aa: CASSLLREGTAFF
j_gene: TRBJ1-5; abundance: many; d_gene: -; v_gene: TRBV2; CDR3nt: TGTGCCACCGGAGGGCAGATCAATCAGCCCCAGCATTTT; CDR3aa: CATGGQINQPQHF
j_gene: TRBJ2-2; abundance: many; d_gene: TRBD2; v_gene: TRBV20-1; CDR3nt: TGCAGTGCATTCACTAGCGGGGTAACCGGGGAGCTGTTTTTT; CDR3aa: CSAFTSGVTGELFF
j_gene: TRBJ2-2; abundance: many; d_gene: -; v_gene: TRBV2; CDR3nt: TGTGCCAGCGCCGTAGACAGCACCGGGGAGCTGTTTTTT; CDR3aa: CASAVDSTGELFF
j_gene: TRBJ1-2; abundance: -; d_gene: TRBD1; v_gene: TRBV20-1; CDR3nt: TGCAGTGTCACGTCGGACAGGGGGGGTTCGCCTTATGGCTACACCTTC; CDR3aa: CSVTSDRGGSPYGYTF
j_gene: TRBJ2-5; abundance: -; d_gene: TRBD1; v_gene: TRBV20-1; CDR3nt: TGCAGTGCTAGACTAGGACAGGGGGAAGGAGAGACCCAGTACTTC; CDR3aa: CSARLGQGEGETQYF
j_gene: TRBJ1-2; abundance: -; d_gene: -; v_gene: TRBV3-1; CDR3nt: TGTGCCAGCAGCCAAGATATCAGACGTGGTCTAAGAGGCTACACCTTC; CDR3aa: CASSQDIRRGLRGYTF
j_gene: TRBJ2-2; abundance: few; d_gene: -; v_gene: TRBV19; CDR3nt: TGTGCCAGTAGTAGAAGGGGGGGCAGCACCGGGGAGCTGTTTTTT; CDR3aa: CASSRRGGSTGELFF
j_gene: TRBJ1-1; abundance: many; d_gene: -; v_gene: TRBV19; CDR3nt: TGTGCCAGTAGTATCTTACCCCCCTCAGGGAAGGGGACTGAAGCTTTCTTT; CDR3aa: CASSILPPSGKGTEAFF
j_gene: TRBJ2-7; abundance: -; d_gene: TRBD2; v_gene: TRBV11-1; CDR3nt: TGTGCCAGCAGCTTAGCCGGCGGGAGGCGCTCCTACGAGCAGTACTTC; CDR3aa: CASSLAGGRRSYEQYF
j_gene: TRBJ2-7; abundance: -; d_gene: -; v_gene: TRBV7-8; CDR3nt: TGTGCCAGCAGCCCAACAGCCATGAACACCTACGAGCAGTACTTC; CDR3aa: CASSPTAMNTYEQYF
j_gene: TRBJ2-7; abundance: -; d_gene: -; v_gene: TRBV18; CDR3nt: TGTGCCAGCTCACCAGACATAGTCTCCTACGAGCAGTACTTC; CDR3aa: CASSPDIVSYEQYF
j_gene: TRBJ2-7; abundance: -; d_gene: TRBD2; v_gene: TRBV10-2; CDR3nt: TGCGCCAGCAGTGACCTAGCGGGGGGCGCTTACGAGCAGTACTTC; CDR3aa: CASSDLAGGAYEQYF
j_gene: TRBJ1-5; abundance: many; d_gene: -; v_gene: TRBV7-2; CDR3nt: TGTGCCAGCAGCTTTTTTTCGTCCAATGGTCAGCCCCAGCATTTT; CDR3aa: CASSFFSSNGQPQHF
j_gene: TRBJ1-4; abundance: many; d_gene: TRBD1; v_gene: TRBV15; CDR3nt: TGTGCCACCAGCAGAGATTACCCTGGGACAGCCTCTAATGAAAAACTGTTTTTT; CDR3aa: CATSRDYPGTASNEKLFF
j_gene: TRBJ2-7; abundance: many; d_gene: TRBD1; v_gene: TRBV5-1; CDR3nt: TGCGCCAGCAGCTCGCCGGGACAGGGACGGTACGAGCAGTACTTC; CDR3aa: CASSSPGQGRYEQYF